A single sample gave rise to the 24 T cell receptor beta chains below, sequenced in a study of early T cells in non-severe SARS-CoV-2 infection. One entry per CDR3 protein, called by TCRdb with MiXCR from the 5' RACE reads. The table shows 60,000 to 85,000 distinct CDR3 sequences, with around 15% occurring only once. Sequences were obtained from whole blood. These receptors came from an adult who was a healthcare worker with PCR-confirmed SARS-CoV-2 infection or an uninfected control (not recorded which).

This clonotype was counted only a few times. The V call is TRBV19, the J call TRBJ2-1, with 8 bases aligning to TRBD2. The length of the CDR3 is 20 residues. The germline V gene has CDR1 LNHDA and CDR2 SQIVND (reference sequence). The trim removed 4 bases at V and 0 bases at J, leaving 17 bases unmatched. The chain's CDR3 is CASSSDGTSSYSSSYNEQFF. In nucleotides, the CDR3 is TGTGCCAGTAGTAGCGACGGGACTAGTTCATACTCAAGCTCCTACAATGAGCAGTTCTTC.

CDR3 in DNA: TGTGCCAGCAGGGATATATTACAGGGACCAGCTTTCTTT. Translating gives CASRDILQGPAFF. V usage is TRBV7-2 and J usage is TRBJ1-1; TRBD1 is a possible D gene (6 bases). From germline, CDR1 is SGHTA and CDR2 FQGNSA. The CDR3 totals 13 residues. Trimming left V 6 bases short and J 10 bases short, with 18 bases between.

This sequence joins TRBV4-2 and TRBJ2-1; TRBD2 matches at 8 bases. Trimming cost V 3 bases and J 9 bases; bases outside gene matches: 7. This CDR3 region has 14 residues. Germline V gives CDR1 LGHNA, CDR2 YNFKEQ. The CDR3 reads CASSHSSGGGEQFF. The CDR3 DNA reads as TGTGCCAGCAGCCATTCGAGCGGGGGAGGTGAGCAGTTCTTC.

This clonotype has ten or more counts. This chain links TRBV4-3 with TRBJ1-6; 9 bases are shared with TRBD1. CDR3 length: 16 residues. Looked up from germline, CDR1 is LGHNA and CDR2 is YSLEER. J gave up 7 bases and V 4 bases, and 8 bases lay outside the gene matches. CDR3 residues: CASSRGTGTSNSPLHF. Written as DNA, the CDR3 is TGCGCCAGCAGCCGCGGGACAGGGACATCCAATTCACCCCTCCACTTT.

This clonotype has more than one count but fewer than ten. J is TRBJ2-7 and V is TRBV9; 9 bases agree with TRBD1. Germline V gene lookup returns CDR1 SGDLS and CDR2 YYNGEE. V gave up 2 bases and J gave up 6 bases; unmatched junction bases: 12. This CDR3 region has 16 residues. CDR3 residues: CASSVQPGQGGGEQYF. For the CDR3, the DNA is TGTGCCAGCAGCGTGCAACCGGGACAGGGAGGGGGCGAGCAGTACTTC.

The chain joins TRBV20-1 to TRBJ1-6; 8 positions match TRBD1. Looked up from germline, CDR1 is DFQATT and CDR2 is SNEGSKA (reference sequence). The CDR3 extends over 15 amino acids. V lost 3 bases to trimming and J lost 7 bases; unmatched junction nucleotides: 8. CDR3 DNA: TGCAGTGCTAGTGATGGGACAGGCGGCAATTCACCCCTCCACTTT. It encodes CSASDGTGGNSPLHF.

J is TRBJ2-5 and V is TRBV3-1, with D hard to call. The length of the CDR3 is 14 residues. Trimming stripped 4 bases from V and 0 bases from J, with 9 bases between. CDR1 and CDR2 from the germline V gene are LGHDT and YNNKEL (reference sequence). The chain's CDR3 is CASSPAVNQETQYF. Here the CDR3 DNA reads TGTGCCAGCAGCCCGGCGGTCAACCAAGAGACCCAGTACTTC.

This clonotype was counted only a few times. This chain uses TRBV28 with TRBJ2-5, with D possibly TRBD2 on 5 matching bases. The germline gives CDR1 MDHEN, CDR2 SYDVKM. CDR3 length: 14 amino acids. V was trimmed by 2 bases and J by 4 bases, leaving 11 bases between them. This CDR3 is CASSLIRGRETQYF. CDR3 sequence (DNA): TGTGCCAGCAGTTTAATTCGGGGAAGAGAGACCCAGTACTTC.

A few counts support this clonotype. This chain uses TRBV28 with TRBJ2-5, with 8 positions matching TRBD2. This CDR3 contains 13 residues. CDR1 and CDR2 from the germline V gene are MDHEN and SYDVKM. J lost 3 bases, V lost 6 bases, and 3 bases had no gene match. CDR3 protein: CASRIAGKETQYF. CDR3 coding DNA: TGTGCCAGCAGAATAGCGGGGAAAGAGACCCAGTACTTC.

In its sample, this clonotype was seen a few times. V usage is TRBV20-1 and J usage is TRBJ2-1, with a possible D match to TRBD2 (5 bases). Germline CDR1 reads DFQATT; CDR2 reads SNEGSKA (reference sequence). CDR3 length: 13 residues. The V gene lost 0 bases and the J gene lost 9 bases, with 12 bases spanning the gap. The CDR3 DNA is TGCAGTGCTAGAGATCCCCTCCGGGGTGAGCAGTTCTTC. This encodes CSARDPLRGEQFF.

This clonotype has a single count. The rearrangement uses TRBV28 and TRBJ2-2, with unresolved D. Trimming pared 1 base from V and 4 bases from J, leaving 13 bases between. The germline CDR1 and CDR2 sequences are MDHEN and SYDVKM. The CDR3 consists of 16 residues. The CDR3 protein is CASSLSRSPGTGELFF. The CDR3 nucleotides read TGTGCCAGCAGTTTATCGCGGTCCCCCGGCACCGGGGAGCTGTTTTTT.

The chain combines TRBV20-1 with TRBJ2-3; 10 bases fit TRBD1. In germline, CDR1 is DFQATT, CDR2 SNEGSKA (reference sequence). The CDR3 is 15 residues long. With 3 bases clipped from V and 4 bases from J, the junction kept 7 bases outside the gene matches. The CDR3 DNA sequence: TGCAGTGCTAGGATCCCGGGACAGGGGTCAGATACGCAGTATTTT. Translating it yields CSARIPGQGSDTQYF.

The chain's CDR3 is CSARSDRGRAEAFF. Written as DNA, the CDR3 is TGCAGCGCCCGTTCTGACAGGGGGAGGGCTGAAGCTTTCTTT. The chain recombines TRBV29-1 with TRBJ1-1; 9 bases fit TRBD1. Germline values: CDR1 SQVTM, CDR2 ANQGSEA. This CDR3 is 14 amino acids long. V lost 7 bases and J lost 6; bases outside the gene matches: 12. Supplemented by reference TRBV29-1 and TRBJ1-1, the full variable domain reads SAVISQKPSRDICQRGTSLTIQCQVDSQVTMMFWYRQQPGQSLTLIATANQGSEATYESGFVIDKFPISRPNLTFSTLTVSNMSPEDSSIYLCSARSDRGRAEAFFGQGTRLTVV.

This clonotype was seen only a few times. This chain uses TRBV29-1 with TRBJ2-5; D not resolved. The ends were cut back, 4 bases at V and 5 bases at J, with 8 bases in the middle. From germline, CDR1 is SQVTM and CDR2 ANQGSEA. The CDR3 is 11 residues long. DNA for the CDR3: TGCAGCGTTGTGCGAGTGGAGACCCAGTACTTC. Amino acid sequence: CSVVRVETQYF.

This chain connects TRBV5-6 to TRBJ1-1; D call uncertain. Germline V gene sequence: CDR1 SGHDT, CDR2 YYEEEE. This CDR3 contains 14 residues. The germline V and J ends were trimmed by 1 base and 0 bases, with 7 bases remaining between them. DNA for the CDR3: TGTGCCAGCAGCTTGAACAGTTTGAACACTGAAGCTTTCTTT. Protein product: CASSLNSLNTEAFF.

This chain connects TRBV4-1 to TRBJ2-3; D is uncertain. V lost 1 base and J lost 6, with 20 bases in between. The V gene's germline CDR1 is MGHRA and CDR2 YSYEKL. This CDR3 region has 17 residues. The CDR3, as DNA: TGCGCCAGCAGCCAAGCCATTAGCTCCCGGGCACCCGATACGCAGTATTTT. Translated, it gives CASSQAISSRAPDTQYF.

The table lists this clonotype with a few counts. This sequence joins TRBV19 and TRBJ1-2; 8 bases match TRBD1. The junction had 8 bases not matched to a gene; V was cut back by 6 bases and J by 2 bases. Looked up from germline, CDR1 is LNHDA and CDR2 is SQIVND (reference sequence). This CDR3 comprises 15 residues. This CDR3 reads CASSPQGATNYGYTF. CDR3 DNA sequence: TGTGCCAGTAGCCCTCAGGGGGCGACGAACTATGGCTACACCTTC. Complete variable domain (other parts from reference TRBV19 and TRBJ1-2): DGGITQSPKYLFRKEGQNVTLSCEQNLNHDAMYWYRQDPGQGLRLIYYSQIVNDFQKGDIAEGYSVSREKKESFPLTVTSAQKNPTAFYLCASSPQGATNYGYTFGSGTRLTVV.

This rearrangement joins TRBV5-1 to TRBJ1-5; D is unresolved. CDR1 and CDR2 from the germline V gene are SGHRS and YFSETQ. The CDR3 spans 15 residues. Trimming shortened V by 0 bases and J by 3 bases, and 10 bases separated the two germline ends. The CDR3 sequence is CASSLEQLFNQPQHF. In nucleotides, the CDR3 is TGCGCCAGCAGCTTGGAACAGCTGTTCAATCAGCCCCAGCATTTT.

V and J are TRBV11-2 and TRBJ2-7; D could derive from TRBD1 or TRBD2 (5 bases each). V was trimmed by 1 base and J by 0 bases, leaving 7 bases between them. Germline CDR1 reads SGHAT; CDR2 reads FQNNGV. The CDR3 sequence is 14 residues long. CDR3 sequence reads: CASSLGDGSYEQYF. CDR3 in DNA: TGTGCCAGCAGCTTAGGGGACGGCTCCTACGAGCAGTACTTC.

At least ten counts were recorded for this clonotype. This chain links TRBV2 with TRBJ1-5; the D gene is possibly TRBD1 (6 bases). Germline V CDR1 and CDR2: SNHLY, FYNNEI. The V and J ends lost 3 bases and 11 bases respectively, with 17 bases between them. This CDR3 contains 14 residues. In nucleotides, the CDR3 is TGTGCCAGCAGTGAGGGCGGCGGACAGACGGCCCAGCATTTT. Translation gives CASSEGGGQTAQHF.

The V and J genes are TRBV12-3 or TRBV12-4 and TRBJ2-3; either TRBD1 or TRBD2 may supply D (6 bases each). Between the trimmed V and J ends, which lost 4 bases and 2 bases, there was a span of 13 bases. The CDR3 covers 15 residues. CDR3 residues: CASSWAWGATDTQYF. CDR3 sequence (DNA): TGTGCCAGCAGTTGGGCGTGGGGGGCCACAGATACGCAGTATTTT.

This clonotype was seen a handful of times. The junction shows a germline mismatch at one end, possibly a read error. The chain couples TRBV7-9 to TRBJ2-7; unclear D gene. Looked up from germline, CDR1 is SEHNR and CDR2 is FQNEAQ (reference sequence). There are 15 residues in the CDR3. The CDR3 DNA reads TGTGCCAGCAGCTTCCCTCGCGCCAGCTCCTACGAACAGTACTTC. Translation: CASSFPRASSYEQYF. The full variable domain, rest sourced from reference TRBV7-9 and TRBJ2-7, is DTGVSQNPRHKITKRGQNVTFRCDPISEHNRLYWYRQTLGQGPEFLTYFQNEAQLEKSRLLSDRFSAERPKGSFSTLEIQRTEQGDSAMYLCASSFPRASSYEQYFGPGTRLTVT.

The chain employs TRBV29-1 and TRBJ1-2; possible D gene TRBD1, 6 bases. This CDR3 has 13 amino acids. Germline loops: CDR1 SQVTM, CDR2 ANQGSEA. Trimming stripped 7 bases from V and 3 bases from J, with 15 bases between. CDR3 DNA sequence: TGCAGCGCACTAGGGGGGCATGACTATGGCTACACCTTC. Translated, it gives CSALGGHDYGYTF. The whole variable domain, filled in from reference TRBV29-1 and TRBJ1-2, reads SAVISQKPSRDICQRGTSLTIQCQVDSQVTMMFWYRQQPGQSLTLIATANQGSEATYESGFVIDKFPISRPNLTFSTLTVSNMSPEDSSIYLCSALGGHDYGYTFGSGTRLTVV.

DNA for the CDR3: TGCGCCAGCAGCTTGGACAGGAACTACGAGCAGTACTTC. Protein sequence: CASSLDRNYEQYF. The rearrangement joins TRBV5-1 to TRBJ2-7, with a weak D call TRBD1 (5 bases). The CDR3 runs to 13 residues. The germline V gene encodes CDR1 SGHRS and CDR2 YFSETQ. Trimming cost V 0 bases and J 3 bases, with 7 bases left between them.